The source of this T cell receptor (beta chain) is a study of T cell changes during pregnancy in multiple sclerosis. This CDR3 is built from 16 residues. CDR1 is MNHNY and CDR2 is SVGAGI in the germline V gene (reference sequence). V was clipped by 3 bases and J by 0 bases, with 12 bases between them. Sequencing was performed with immunoSEQ multiplex PCR; in TCRdb, only in-frame clones are kept and a portion is missing. Seen here are approximately 96,000 clones, roughly 94% observed once, and the top ten hold approximately 2%. Sequenced material: peripheral blood, taken after pregnancy. This sequence was found in a female donor in good health, enrolled as a control in a pregnancy study. V gene TRBV6-6 combines with J gene TRBJ1-3, with D possibly matching TRBD1 (6 bases). The CDR3 sequence: CASSYQGPSSGNTIYF. CDR3 DNA sequence: TGTGCCAGCAGTTATCAGGGGCCTAGCTCTGGAAACACCATATATTTT.